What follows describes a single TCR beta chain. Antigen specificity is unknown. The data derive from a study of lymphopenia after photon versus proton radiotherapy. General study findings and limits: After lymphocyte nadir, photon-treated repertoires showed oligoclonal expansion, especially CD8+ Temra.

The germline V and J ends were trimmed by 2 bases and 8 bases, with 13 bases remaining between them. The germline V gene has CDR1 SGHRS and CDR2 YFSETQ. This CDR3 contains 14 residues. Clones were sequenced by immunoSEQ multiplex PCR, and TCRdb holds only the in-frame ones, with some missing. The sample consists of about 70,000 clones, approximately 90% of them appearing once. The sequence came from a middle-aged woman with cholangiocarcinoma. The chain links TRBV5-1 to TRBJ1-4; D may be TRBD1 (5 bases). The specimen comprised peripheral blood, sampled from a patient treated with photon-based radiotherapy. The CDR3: CASSFFGGREKLFF. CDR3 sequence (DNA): TGCGCCAGCAGCTTTTTCGGGGGTCGAGAAAAACTGTTTTTT.